Shown below are 20 T cell receptor beta chains from a single sample sequenced in a study of blood T cell repertoires in COVID-19. Sequenced by immunoSEQ multiplex PCR; TCRdb stores in-frame clones only, minus some. Among about 370,000 clones, roughly 90% were seen once, and the ten largest hold 6.5%. The sequenced material came from peripheral blood. The receptors derive from a man in his late teens or twenties with active or convalescent COVID-19.

The rearrangement joins TRBV7-3 to TRBJ2-3; D is perhaps TRBD2 (6 bases). Germline CDR1 is SGHTA and CDR2 is FQGTGA. V gave up 1 base and J gave up 3 bases, with 8 bases separating them. The CDR3 runs 14 residues. CDR3 loop: CASSLRLDTDTQYF. The CDR3 bases are TGTGCCAGCAGCTTAAGACTAGATACAGATACGCAGTATTTT.

The chain combines TRBV29-1 with TRBJ1-2, with D possibly being TRBD1 (6 bases). The germline V gene has CDR1 SQVTM and CDR2 ANQGSEA. Between the trimmed V and J ends, which lost 5 bases and 2 bases, there was a span of 12 bases. CDR3 length: 13 amino acids. The CDR3 here is CSVPKQGNYGYTF. DNA of the CDR3: TGCAGCGTTCCAAAACAGGGAAACTATGGCTACACCTTC. Using reference TRBV29-1 and TRBJ1-2 for the parts outside the CDR3, the full variable domain is SAVISQKPSRDICQRGTSLTIQCQVDSQVTMMFWYRQQPGQSLTLIATANQGSEATYESGFVIDKFPISRPNLTFSTLTVSNMSPEDSSIYLCSVPKQGNYGYTFGSGTRLTVV.

The chain is built from TRBV12-3 or TRBV12-4 and TRBJ2-7; D is possibly TRBD1 (6 bases). The V and J ends lost 2 bases and 2 bases respectively, with 7 bases between them. The CDR3 covers 13 residues. The CDR3, as DNA: TGTGCCAGCAGTTTAAAGGGGGCCTACGAGCAGTACTTC. Amino acid sequence: CASSLKGAYEQYF.

The chain combines TRBV7-9 with TRBJ2-3; the match to TRBD1 covers 10 bases. The ends lost 7 bases at V and 4 bases at J; junction bases unmatched: 5. The CDR3 totals 14 residues. Per the germline V gene, CDR1 is SEHNR and CDR2 is FQNEAQ (reference sequence). Written as DNA, the CDR3 is TGTGCCAGCAATTGGGACAGGGGTTCAGATACGCAGTATTTT. It yields the protein CASNWDRGSDTQYF.

The V and J genes are TRBV5-4 and TRBJ2-2, with a tentative D call TRBD2 (6 bases). Trimming took 6 bases from V and 1 from J, leaving 13 bases between them. The CDR3 contains 15 residues. Germline CDR1 and CDR2: SGHNT and YYREEE (reference sequence). The CDR3 DNA reads TGTGCCAGCACCAAGGCGCGGGGGAACACCGGGGAGCTGTTTTTT. Its translation is CASTKARGNTGELFF.

The rearrangement joins TRBV27 to TRBJ2-2; perhaps TRBD1 as D (6 bases). Per the germline V gene, CDR1 is MNHEY and CDR2 is SMNVEV (reference sequence). This CDR3 is 15 amino acids long. V lost 5 bases and J 4 bases, leaving 14 bases between the germline ends. The CDR3, as DNA: TGTGCCAGCAGTAGCGACAGGAGAGGCACCGGGGAGCTGTTTTTT. Translation gives CASSSDRRGTGELFF.

The rearrangement joins TRBV4-1 to TRBJ2-2, with D possibly being TRBD1 (5 bases). Looked up from germline, CDR1 is MGHRA and CDR2 is YSYEKL. The CDR3 has 15 amino acids. The V end was cut by 2 bases, the J end by 7 bases, with 14 bases between. The CDR3 is CASSQPLQGHGELFF. The CDR3 region has the DNA TGCGCCAGCAGCCAACCTCTTCAGGGTCACGGGGAGCTGTTTTTT.

The chain is built from TRBV29-1 and TRBJ2-7; TRBD2 matches at 11 bases. The CDR3 is 14 residues long. Germline-derived CDR1 and CDR2 are SQVTM and ANQGSEA. V lost 6 bases, J lost 6 bases, and 10 bases stayed unmatched. The CDR3, as DNA: TGCAGCGTCGAATTAGCGGGAGGGCCGTCCGAGCAGTACTTC. Protein product: CSVELAGGPSEQYF.

The CDR3 region is CASRDTAVNTEAFF. The DNA of the CDR3 is TGTGCCAGCAGGGACACAGCAGTGAACACTGAAGCTTTCTTT. The V and J genes are TRBV2 and TRBJ1-1; D possibly corresponds to TRBD1 (5 bases). The V and J ends lost 6 bases and 0 bases respectively, with 11 bases between them. The germline V gene encodes CDR1 SNHLY and CDR2 FYNNEI. The length of the CDR3 is 14 residues.

This clone has more than one count but fewer than ten. This chain links TRBV5-3 with TRBJ2-7; 8 nucleotides match TRBD2. TRBV5-3 is flagged as an ORF with uncertain function. V lost 0 bases and J lost 0; bases outside the gene matches: 8. This CDR3 spans 17 amino acids. CDR3 amino acids: CARSLAMASGCSYEQYF. The CDR3 DNA reads TGTGCCAGAAGCTTGGCCATGGCTAGCGGGTGCTCCTACGAGCAGTACTTC.

The chain couples TRBV27 to TRBJ2-3; weak D call: TRBD2 (5 bases). Germline CDR1 reads MNHEY; CDR2 reads SMNVEV (reference sequence). Deletions cut 8 bases from V and 2 bases from J, with 11 bases between. The CDR3 is 13 amino acids. The CDR3 region is CASRSGLTDTQYF. For the CDR3, the DNA is TGTGCCAGCCGGAGCGGACTCACAGATACGCAGTATTTT.

This clone appeared a single time. The chain is built from TRBV6-2 or TRBV6-3 and TRBJ2-3, with TRBD2 matching over 14 bases. CDR3 length equals 15 residues. V gave up 4 bases and J gave up 5 bases; unmatched junction bases: 2. Germline CDR1 MNHEY, CDR2 SVGEGT. The CDR3 region is CASSLGTSGGDTQYF. The CDR3 DNA reads as TGTGCCAGCAGTTTAGGGACTAGCGGGGGAGATACGCAGTATTTT.

The CDR3 coding sequence is TGTGCCACCAGCAGATATGGAACAGGGAAGGGCACTGAAGCTTTCTTT. Its protein is CATSRYGTGKGTEAFF. The chain employs TRBV15 and TRBJ1-1; TRBD1 is a possible D gene (6 bases). V was pared by 2 bases and J by 4 bases, with 17 bases between. From germline, CDR1 is LNHNV and CDR2 YYDKDF (reference sequence). The CDR3 has 16 amino acids.

The count of this clone is one. The chain employs TRBV5-1 and TRBJ2-1, with 10 bases that match TRBD2. Looked up from germline, CDR1 is SGHRS and CDR2 is YFSETQ. Unmatched junction bases numbered 10, after V lost 6 bases and J lost 10 bases. The CDR3 is 14 amino acids. This CDR3 reads CASTPPSGGAEQFF. The CDR3 DNA follows: TGCGCCAGCACCCCTCCCAGCGGGGGGGCAGAGCAGTTCTTC.

The rearrangement joins TRBV6-1 to TRBJ2-3; 8 positions match TRBD1. Germline CDR1 and CDR2: MNHNS and SASEGT. V lost 1 base to trimming and J lost 1 base; unmatched junction nucleotides: 4. This CDR3 region has 16 residues. The CDR3 nucleotides read TGTGCCAGCAGTGAAGGGGCGGGACAGGGCACAGATACGCAGTATTTT. Protein product: CASSEGAGQGTDTQYF.

The V gene is TRBV7-6, the J gene TRBJ1-6; D not resolved. Trimming pared 2 bases from V and 6 bases from J, leaving 14 bases between. Germline CDR1 and CDR2: SGHVS and FNYEAQ. The CDR3 extends over 16 amino acids. The CDR3 sequence is CASSLSRRQVNSPLHF. In DNA form, the CDR3 reads TGTGCCAGCAGCTTATCCAGGAGGCAGGTTAATTCACCCCTCCACTTT.

This clone was recorded a few times. The chain carries TRBV11-2 and TRBJ1-1; TRBD1 might be the D (6 bases). CDR3 size: 13 residues. Germline-derived CDR1 and CDR2 are SGHAT and FQNNGV. V lost 5 bases to trimming and J lost 4 bases, with 11 bases between them. For the CDR3, the DNA is TGTGCCAGCAGCCCAAACAGGGTCACTGAAGCTTTCTTT. Amino acids: CASSPNRVTEAFF.

The genes are TRBV4-1 and TRBJ1-1; D unclear. Germline CDR1 MGHRA, CDR2 YSYEKL. The CDR3 is 15 amino acids. Deletions cut 1 base from V and 2 bases from J, with 11 bases between. CDR3 sequence reads: CASSQAGPLNTEAFF. CDR3 DNA: TGCGCCAGCAGCCAAGCTGGGCCGTTAAACACTGAAGCTTTCTTT.

This sequence joins TRBV3-1 (or the pseudogene TRBV3-2) and TRBJ1-2; TRBD1 matches 9 bases. The CDR3 extends over 14 amino acids. The junction had 4 bases not matched to a gene; V was cut back by 4 bases and J by 4 bases. The V gene's germline CDR1 is LGHDT and CDR2 YNNKEL (reference sequence). CDR3 nucleotide sequence: TGTGCCAGCAGCCCGGACAGGGGAGGCTATGGCTACACCTTC. It yields the protein CASSPDRGGYGYTF.

The sample holds one count of this clone. The V gene is TRBV2, the J gene TRBJ2-1, with a possible D match to TRBD1 (6 bases). CDR1 SNHLY and CDR2 FYNNEI come from the germline V gene. Deletions cut 6 bases from V and 15 bases from J, with 21 bases between. The CDR3 is made up of 13 amino acids. The chain's CDR3 is CASRGASNSLRFF. CDR3 nucleotide sequence: TGTGCCAGCAGGGGGGCGAGTAATAGTCTCCGGTTCTTC. Variable domain in full (rest from reference TRBV2 and TRBJ2-1): EPEVTQTPSHQVTQMGQEVILRCVPISNHLYFYWYRQILGQKVEFLVSFYNNEISEKSEIFDDQFSVERPDGSNFTLKIRSTKLEDSAMYFCASRGASNSLRFFGPGTRLTVL.